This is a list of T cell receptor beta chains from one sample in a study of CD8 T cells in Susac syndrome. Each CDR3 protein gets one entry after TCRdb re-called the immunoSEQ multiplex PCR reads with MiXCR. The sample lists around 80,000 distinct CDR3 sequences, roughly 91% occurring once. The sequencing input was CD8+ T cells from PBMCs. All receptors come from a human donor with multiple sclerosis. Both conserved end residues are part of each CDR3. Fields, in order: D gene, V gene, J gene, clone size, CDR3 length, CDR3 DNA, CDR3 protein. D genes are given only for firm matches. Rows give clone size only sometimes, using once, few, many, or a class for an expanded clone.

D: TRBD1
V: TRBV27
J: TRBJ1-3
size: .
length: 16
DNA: TGTGCTAGCAGTTTATTAAGGACAGGGGTGTGGGACACCATATATTTT
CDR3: CASSLLRTGVWDTIYF

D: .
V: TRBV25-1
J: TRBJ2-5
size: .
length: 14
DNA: TGTGCCAGCAGTGCCGGGACACGGAAGGAGACCCAGTACTTC
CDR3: CASSAGTRKETQYF

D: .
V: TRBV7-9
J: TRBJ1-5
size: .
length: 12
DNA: TGTGCCAGCAGCTCCAGGGGTCAGCCCCAGCATTTT
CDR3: CASSSRGQPQHF

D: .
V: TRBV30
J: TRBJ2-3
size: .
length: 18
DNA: TGTGCCTGGAGTGTACGAGAGCGCGGAGAGGAAGACCCAGATACGCAGTATTTT
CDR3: CAWSVRERGEEDPDTQYF

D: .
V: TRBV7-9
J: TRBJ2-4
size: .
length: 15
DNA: TGTGCCAGCAGCGGACGGGCAGGGGGAGGGAACATTCAGTACTTC
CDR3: CASSGRAGGGNIQYF

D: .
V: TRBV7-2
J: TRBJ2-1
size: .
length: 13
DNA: TGTGCCAGCAGCTCCCCTCGGGGCAATGAGCAGTTCTTC
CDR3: CASSSPRGNEQFF

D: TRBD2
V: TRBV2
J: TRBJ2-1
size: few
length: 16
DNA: TGTGCCAGCAGTCGGGTAGTGGGGGGGTCCTATAATGAGCAGTTCTTC
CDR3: CASSRVVGGSYNEQFF

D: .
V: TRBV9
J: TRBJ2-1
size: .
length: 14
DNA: TGTGCCAGCAGCGAAACTAGCACACACCATGAGCAGTTCTTC
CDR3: CASSETSTHHEQFF

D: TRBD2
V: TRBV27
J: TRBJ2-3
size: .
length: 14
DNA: TGTGCCAGCAGTGGGACTAGCGGAAAAGATACGCAGTATTTT
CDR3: CASSGTSGKDTQYF

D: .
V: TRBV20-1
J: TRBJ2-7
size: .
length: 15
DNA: TGCAGTGCTAGAGTTGGGGAGCGAAGCTCCTACGAGCAGTACTTC
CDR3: CSARVGERSSYEQYF

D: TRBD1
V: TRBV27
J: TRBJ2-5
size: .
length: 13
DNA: TGTGCCAGCAGTTCCGGACAGGAAGAGACCCAGTACTTC
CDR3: CASSSGQEETQYF

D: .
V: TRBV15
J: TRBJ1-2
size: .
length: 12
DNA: TGTGCCACCAGCAGGGATAGTTATGGCTACACCTTC
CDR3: CATSRDSYGYTF

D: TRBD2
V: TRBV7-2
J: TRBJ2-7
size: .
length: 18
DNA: TGTGCCAGCAGCTTAGTTGGCACTAGCGGGAGGCCCCCCTACGAGCAGTACTTC
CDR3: CASSLVGTSGRPPYEQYF

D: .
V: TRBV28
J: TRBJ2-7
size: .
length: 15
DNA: TGTGCCAGCAGTCCGTCGGAGGGCCCCACCTACGAGCAGTACTTC
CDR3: CASSPSEGPTYEQYF

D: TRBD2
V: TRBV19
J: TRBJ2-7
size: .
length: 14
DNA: TGTGCCAGTAGCCTAGCGGGACCTCCCTACGAGCAGTACTTC
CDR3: CASSLAGPPYEQYF

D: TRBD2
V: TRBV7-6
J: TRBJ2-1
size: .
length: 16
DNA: TGTGCCAGCAGCTTAGGGCCGGGACTAGCTCCCAATGAGCAGTTCTTC
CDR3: CASSLGPGLAPNEQFF

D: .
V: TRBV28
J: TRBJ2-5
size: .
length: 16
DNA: TGTGCCAGCAGTCTTCACGAGGGGGGTGCACAAGAGACCCAGTACTTC
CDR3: CASSLHEGGAQETQYF

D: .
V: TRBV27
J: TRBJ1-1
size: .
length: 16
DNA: TGTGCCAGCAGTTTATCGAGCCCCCCGCGGTACACTGAAGCTTTCTTT
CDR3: CASSLSSPPRYTEAFF

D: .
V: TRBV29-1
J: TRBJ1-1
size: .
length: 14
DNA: TGCAGCGTTGAATCCTGGGGTCGGAACACTGAAGCTTTCTTT
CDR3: CSVESWGRNTEAFF

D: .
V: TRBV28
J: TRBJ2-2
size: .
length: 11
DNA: TGTGCCAGCAGTTATTCCGGGGAGCTGTTTTTT
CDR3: CASSYSGELFF